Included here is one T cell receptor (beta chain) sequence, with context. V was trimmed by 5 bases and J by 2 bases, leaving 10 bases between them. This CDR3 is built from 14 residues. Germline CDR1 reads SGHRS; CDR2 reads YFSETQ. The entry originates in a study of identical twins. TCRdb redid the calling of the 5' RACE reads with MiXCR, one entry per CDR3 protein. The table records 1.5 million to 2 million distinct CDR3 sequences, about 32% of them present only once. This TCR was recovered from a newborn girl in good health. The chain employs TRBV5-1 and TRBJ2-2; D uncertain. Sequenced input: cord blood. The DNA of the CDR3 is TGCGCCAGCAGGGAAGGCCCCAACACCGGGGAGCTGTTTTTT. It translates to CASREGPNTGELFF.